The text below deals with one TCR beta chain. Other DNA sequences of this sample code for an identical CDR3. Deep-level settings were used for running the assay. Repertoires were generated with immunoSEQ multiplex PCR, while TCRdb's copy carries only in-frame clones and drops some. This table holds some 2,000,000 clones, around 95% found once. Germline assignment: CDR1 KGHSH and CDR2 LQKENI. This CDR3 region has 13 residues. Trimming stripped 6 bases from V and 3 bases from J, with 11 bases between. This sample was included in a study of shared clonotypes between healthy human individuals. Study overall: For every donor, three CD4 naive, three CD4 memory, two CD8 naive and one CD8 memory plates were used.

Adult Caucasians living in Nashville, Tennessee made up all of the donors. This chain links TRBV18 with TRBJ1-1, with D maybe TRBD1 (6 bases). The origin of this receptor is a man younger than 35 in good health. The sequenced sample was naive CD4+ T cells sorted from blood. Subset specified: CD45RA+ positively selected. The chain's CDR3 is CASSRGGDTEAFF. The CDR3 bases are TGTGCCAGCTCCCGAGGGGGGGACACTGAAGCTTTCTTT.